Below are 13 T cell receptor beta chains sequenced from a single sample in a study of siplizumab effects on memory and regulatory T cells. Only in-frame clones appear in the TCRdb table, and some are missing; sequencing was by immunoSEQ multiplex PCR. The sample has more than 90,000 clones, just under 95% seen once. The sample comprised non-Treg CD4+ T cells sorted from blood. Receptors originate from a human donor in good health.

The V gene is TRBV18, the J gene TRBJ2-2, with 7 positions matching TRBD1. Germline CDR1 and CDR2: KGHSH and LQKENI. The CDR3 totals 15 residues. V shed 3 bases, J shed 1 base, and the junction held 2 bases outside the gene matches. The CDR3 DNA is TGTGCCAGCTCACCTTGGACAGGGAACACCGGGGAGCTGTTTTTT. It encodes CASSPWTGNTGELFF.

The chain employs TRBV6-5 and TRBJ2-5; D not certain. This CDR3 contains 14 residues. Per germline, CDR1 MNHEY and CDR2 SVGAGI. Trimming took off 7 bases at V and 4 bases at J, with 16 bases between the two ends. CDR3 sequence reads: CASITPGSPETQYF. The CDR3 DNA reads TGTGCCAGCATCACCCCCGGTAGCCCAGAGACCCAGTACTTC.

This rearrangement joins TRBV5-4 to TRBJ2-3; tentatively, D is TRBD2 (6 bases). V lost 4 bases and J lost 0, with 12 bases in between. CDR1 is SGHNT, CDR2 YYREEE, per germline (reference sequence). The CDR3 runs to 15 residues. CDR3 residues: CASSLSGTSTDTQYF. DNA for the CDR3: TGTGCCAGCAGCCTATCCGGGACTAGCACAGATACGCAGTATTTT.

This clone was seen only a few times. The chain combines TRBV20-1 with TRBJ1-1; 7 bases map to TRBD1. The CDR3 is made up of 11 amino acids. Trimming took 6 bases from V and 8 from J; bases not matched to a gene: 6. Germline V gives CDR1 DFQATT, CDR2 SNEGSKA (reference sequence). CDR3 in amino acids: CSAVRTGEAFF. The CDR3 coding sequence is TGCAGTGCCGTCCGGACAGGAGAAGCTTTCTTT.

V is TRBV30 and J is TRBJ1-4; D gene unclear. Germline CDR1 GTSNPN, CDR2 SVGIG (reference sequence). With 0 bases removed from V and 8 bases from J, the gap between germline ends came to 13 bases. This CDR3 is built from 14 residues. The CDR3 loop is CAWSVLSGGEKLFF. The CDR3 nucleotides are TGTGCCTGGAGTGTACTTTCGGGTGGGGAAAAACTGTTTTTT.

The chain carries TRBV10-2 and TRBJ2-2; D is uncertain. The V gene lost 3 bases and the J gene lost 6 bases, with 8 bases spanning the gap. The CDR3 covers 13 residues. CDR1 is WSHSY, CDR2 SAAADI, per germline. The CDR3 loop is CASSEYSPGELFF. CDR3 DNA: TGCGCCAGCAGTGAATATAGCCCCGGGGAGCTGTTTTTT.

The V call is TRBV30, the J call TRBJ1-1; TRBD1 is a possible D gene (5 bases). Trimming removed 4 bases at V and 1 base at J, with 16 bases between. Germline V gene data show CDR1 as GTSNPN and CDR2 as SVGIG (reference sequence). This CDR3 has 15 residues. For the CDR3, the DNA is TGTGCCTGGACCCTGCCAATTACAGGGAACACTGAAGCTTTCTTT. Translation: CAWTLPITGNTEAFF.

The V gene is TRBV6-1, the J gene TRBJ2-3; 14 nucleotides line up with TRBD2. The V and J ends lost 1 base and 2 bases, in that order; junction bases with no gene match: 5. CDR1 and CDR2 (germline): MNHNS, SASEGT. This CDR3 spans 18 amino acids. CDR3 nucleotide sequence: TGTGCCAGCAGTGAAGGACCGGGACTAGCGGGGGTCACAGATACGCAGTATTTT. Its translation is CASSEGPGLAGVTDTQYF.

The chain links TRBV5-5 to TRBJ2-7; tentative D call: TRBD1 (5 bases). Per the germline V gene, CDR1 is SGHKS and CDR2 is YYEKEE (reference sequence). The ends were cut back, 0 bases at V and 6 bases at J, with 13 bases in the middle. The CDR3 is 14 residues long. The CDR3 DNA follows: TGTGCCAGCAGCTTGGTACAGGCAGCTCCCGAGCAGTACTTC. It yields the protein CASSLVQAAPEQYF.

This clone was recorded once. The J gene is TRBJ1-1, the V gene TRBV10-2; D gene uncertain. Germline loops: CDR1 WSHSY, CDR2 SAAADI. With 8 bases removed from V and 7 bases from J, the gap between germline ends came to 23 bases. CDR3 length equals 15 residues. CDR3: CASRPRPPLDDEAFF. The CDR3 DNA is TGCGCCAGCCGGCCCCGACCTCCATTGGATGATGAAGCTTTCTTT.

The CDR3 region has the DNA TGTGCCAGCAGCCGGACCGGGACTAGCGTCTACAATGAGCAGTTCTTC. It translates to CASSRTGTSVYNEQFF. The chain employs TRBV14 and TRBJ2-1; TRBD2 matches 10 bases. This CDR3 region has 16 residues. V lost 4 bases to trimming and J lost 3 bases; unmatched junction nucleotides: 6. Per germline, CDR1 SGHDN and CDR2 FVKESK.

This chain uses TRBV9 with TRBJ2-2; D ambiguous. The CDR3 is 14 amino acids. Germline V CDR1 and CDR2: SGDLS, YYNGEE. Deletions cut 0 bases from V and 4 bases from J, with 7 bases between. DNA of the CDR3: TGTGCCAGCAGCGTAGTTAGCAGCACCGGGGAGCTGTTTTTT. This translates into CASSVVSSTGELFF.

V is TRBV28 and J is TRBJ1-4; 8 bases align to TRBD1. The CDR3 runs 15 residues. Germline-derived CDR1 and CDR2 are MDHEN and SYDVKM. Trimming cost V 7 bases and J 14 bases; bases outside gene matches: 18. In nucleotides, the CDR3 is TGTGCCAGCACTCTCCGCGGAACAGGGGGAAATAAGCTGTTTTTT. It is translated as CASTLRGTGGNKLFF.